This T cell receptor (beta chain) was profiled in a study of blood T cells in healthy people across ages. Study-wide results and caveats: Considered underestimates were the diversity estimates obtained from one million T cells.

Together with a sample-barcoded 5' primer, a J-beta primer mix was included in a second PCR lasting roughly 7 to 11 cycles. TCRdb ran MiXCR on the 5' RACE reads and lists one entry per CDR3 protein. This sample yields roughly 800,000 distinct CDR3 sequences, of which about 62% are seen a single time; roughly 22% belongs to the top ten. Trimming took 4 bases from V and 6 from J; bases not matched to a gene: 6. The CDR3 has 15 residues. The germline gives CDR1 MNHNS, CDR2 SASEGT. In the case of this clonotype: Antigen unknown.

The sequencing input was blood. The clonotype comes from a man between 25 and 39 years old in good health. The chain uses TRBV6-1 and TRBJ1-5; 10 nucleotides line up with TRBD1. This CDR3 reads CASSGDRDRGQPQHF. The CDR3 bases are TGTGCCAGCAGTGGAGACCGGGACAGGGGTCAGCCCCAGCATTTT.